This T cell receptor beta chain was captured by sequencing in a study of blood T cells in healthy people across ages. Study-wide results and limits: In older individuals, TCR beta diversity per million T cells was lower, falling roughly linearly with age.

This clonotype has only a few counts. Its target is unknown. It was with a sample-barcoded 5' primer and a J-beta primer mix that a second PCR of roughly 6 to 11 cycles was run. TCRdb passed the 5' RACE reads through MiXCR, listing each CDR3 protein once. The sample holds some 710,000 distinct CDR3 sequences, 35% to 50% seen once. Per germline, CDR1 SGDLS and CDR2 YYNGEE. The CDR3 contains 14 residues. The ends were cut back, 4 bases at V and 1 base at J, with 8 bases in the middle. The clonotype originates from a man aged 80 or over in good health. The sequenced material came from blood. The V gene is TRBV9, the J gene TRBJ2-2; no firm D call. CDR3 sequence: CASSPPENTGELFF. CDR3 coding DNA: TGTGCCAGCAGCCCCCCGGAGAACACCGGGGAGCTGTTTTTT.